This T cell receptor (beta chain) was obtained from a study of CD8 T cells in ankylosing spondylitis. Study-wide findings and caveats: One TCR beta motif, made up of about 8 highly homologous variants, appeared characteristic of ankylosing spondylitis blood.

TCRdb analysed the 5' RACE reads with MiXCR anew, one entry per CDR3 protein. The repertoire holds roughly 150,000 distinct CDR3 sequences, about 6.7% seen once, with approximately 13% in the top ten. Comment on this clonotype: As yet, its antigen is unknown.

The CDR3 totals 12 residues. The V and J ends lost 7 bases and 7 bases respectively, with 13 bases between them. Germline CDR1 and CDR2: SNHLY and FYNNEI. This receptor was identified in a female donor with ankylosing spondylitis or in good health (not recorded which). This chain links TRBV2 with TRBJ2-5; D uncertain. The sequencing sample was made of blood, either unsorted or a sorted T cell fraction (not recorded which). CDR3: CASTPEAGTQYF. Here the CDR3 DNA reads TGTGCCAGCACACCCGAAGCCGGGACCCAGTACTTC.